The 30 T cell receptor beta chains reported below all come from one sample, sequenced in a study of blood T cells in healthy people across ages. A sample-barcoded 5' primer and a J-beta primer mix were used in a second PCR of roughly 7 to 11 cycles. In TCRdb, the 5' RACE reads were re-called with MiXCR into one record per CDR3 protein. The sample yields 550,000 to 700,000 distinct CDR3 sequences, about 25% seen once. Sequenced material: blood. The receptors were gathered from an older woman in good health.

CDR3 residues: CASSSGDVSYSYEQYF. CDR3 bases: TGTGCCAGCAGCTCTGGGGACGTCAGTTACTCCTACGAGCAGTACTTC. The rearrangement joins TRBV7-9 to TRBJ2-5; D might be TRBD1 or TRBD2, each matching 5 bases. The J call could be wrong; TRBJ2-7 is a better fit for the DNA end. Germline V gene data show CDR1 as SEHNR and CDR2 as FQNEAQ (reference sequence). This CDR3 region has 16 residues.

This clonotype has just a few counts. This sequence joins TRBV3-1 and TRBJ2-4, with TRBD2 matching 9 bases. Unmatched junction bases numbered 7, after V lost 7 bases and J lost 6 bases. The CDR3 extends over 14 amino acids. Germline CDR1 and CDR2: LGHDT and YNNKEL (reference sequence). The CDR3 coding sequence is TGTGCCAGCAAGAAGGGCGGGAGGGGAAACATTCAGTACTTC. This sequence encodes CASKKGGRGNIQYF.

The chain is built from TRBV7-9 and TRBJ2-4; D possibly uses TRBD1 or TRBD2 (6 bases each). This CDR3 contains 16 residues. CDR1 and CDR2 from the germline V gene are SEHNR and FQNEAQ (reference sequence). V was cut by 5 bases and J by 0 bases, with 14 bases left in between. The DNA for the CDR3 is TGTGCCAGCAGCCGCAGTGGAGGGGGAGCCAAAAACATTCAGTACTTC. It specifies CASSRSGGGAKNIQYF.

The J gene is TRBJ2-2, the V gene TRBV27; the match to TRBD1 covers 9 bases. Losses at the gene ends were 1 base for V and 7 bases for J; bases not matched to a gene: 10. This CDR3 comprises 17 residues. CDR1 is MNHEY, CDR2 SMNVEV, per germline (reference sequence). The CDR3 region is CASSLYGTGMKGGELFF. CDR3 bases: TGTGCCAGCAGTTTATACGGGACAGGGATGAAGGGCGGGGAGCTGTTTTTT.

As concerns this clonotype: This may be a read error: a much more frequent sequence differs by one nucleotide. The rearrangement links TRBV29-1 to TRBJ1-1, with TRBD1 matching 8 bases. Germline V gene data show CDR1 as SQVTM and CDR2 as ANQGSEA. Trimming removed 3 bases from V and 3 bases from J; junction bases left unmatched: 0. This CDR3 is built from 12 residues. For the CDR3, the DNA is TGCAGCGTTGACAGGGGGCACACTGAAGCTTTCTTT. It yields the protein CSVDRGHTEAFF.

This chain joins TRBV20-1 and TRBJ1-1; TRBD1 matches 9 bases. The germline V gene has CDR1 DFQATT and CDR2 SNEGSKA (reference sequence). J gave up 5 bases and V 4 bases, and 8 bases lay outside the gene matches. The CDR3 covers 14 residues. The CDR3 DNA follows: TGCAGTGCTACGGCTCGGACAGGGGATACTGAAGCTTTCTTT. This translates into CSATARTGDTEAFF.

J is TRBJ2-1 and V is TRBV27; D ambiguous. The CDR3 is 15 amino acids. Per the germline V gene, CDR1 is MNHEY and CDR2 is SMNVEV (reference sequence). V was shortened by 6 bases and J by 0 bases, with 12 bases between the two germline ends. CDR3 protein: CASSHASSSYNEQFF. The CDR3 region has the DNA TGTGCCAGCAGCCATGCGTCGAGCTCCTACAATGAGCAGTTCTTC.

The V gene is TRBV20-1, the J gene TRBJ1-1; 8 nucleotides match TRBD1. The trim removed 8 bases at V and 4 bases at J, leaving 6 bases unmatched. The CDR3 loop spans 12 amino acids. Germline loops: CDR1 DFQATT, CDR2 SNEGSKA (reference sequence). The CDR3 reads CSLTGGRTEAFF. In DNA, the CDR3 is TGCAGTCTTACAGGGGGTCGCACTGAAGCTTTCTTT.

The table lists this clonotype with a few counts. V is TRBV7-9 and J is TRBJ2-4, with TRBD1 matching 7 bases. V gave up 4 bases and J gave up 6 bases; unmatched junction bases: 9. The germline V gene encodes CDR1 SEHNR and CDR2 FQNEAQ (reference sequence). The CDR3 totals 15 residues. CDR3 residues: CASSSTDRTGNIQYF. The CDR3, as DNA: TGTGCCAGCAGCTCCACCGACCGGACAGGAAACATTCAGTACTTC.

This clonotype is a singleton in its sample. The V and J genes are TRBV4-3 and TRBJ2-3, with 7 bases identical to TRBD2. CDR1 is LGHNA, CDR2 YSLEER, per germline. CDR3 length equals 14 residues. The trim removed 4 bases at V and 5 bases at J, leaving 6 bases unmatched. The CDR3 DNA reads as TGCGCCAGCAGCCGAGTACTAGCGAAAGATACGCAGTATTTT. This translates into CASSRVLAKDTQYF.

The genes are TRBV19 and TRBJ2-5, with D perhaps TRBD1 (5 bases). The germline V and J ends were trimmed by 5 bases and 6 bases, with 10 bases remaining between them. The CDR3 consists of 12 residues. The V gene's germline CDR1 is LNHDA and CDR2 SQIVND (reference sequence). The CDR3: CASSLQDKTQYF. CDR3 bases: TGTGCCAGTAGTCTTCAGGACAAGACCCAGTACTTC.

This clonotype was counted only a few times. The rearrangement uses TRBV4-2 and TRBJ2-5, with D possibly being TRBD1 or TRBD2 (6 bases each). Trimming took 0 bases from V and 1 from J, leaving 15 bases between them. The CDR3 totals 17 residues. CDR1 and CDR2 (germline): LGHNA, YNFKEQ. The CDR3 DNA reads TGTGCCAGCAGCCAAGAGGATTGGGGGGCCGGCCAAGAGACCCAGTACTTC. Translating gives CASSQEDWGAGQETQYF.

In this sample, this clonotype turned up a few times. The chain joins TRBV6-2 or TRBV6-3 to TRBJ2-5, with 7 nucleotides matching TRBD2. The germline V gene encodes CDR1 MNHEY and CDR2 SVGEGT. The length of the CDR3 is 14 residues. V was clipped by 4 bases and J by 11 bases; unmatched bases: 13. The CDR3 nucleotides read TGTGCCAGCAGTTGGGCTAGCGGCTCCTACGGGCAGTACTTC. This sequence encodes CASSWASGSYGQYF.

The chain is built from TRBV6-5 and TRBJ2-1; no clear D. This CDR3 has 11 residues. The V end lost 2 bases, the J end lost 7 bases, and 3 bases lay between the germline ends. Germline CDR1 reads MNHEY; CDR2 reads SVGAGI. The CDR3 reads CASSYRNEQFF. DNA for the CDR3: TGTGCCAGCAGTTACCGGAATGAGCAGTTCTTC.

This clonotype was seen many times. J is TRBJ2-3 and V is TRBV7-6, with 11 bases that match TRBD2. Germline assignment: CDR1 SGHVS and CDR2 FNYEAQ. The CDR3 spans 16 residues. V was pared by 5 bases and J by 4 bases, with 8 bases of the junction left unmatched. CDR3 sequence: CASSPGRLAGSDTQYF. Written as DNA, the CDR3 is TGTGCCAGCAGCCCCGGCCGACTAGCGGGGTCAGATACGCAGTATTTT.

This chain joins TRBV12-3 or TRBV12-4 and TRBJ1-2; D may be TRBD1 (5 bases). The V end lost 5 bases, the J end lost 3 bases, and 10 bases lay between the germline ends. CDR3 length equals 13 residues. The CDR3 region has the DNA TGTGCCAGCAGTCCACAGGCCCACTATGGCTACACCTTC. This codes for CASSPQAHYGYTF.

This clonotype was observed a handful of times. The gene calls are TRBV10-2 and TRBJ1-2; D ambiguous. This CDR3 comprises 13 residues. V lost 3 bases, J lost 2 bases, and 7 bases lay in between. From germline, CDR1 is WSHSY and CDR2 SAAADI. Here the CDR3 DNA reads TGCGCCAGCAGTGATAACGGAAACTATGGCTACACCTTC. As protein: CASSDNGNYGYTF.

This chain uses TRBV6-2 or TRBV6-3 with TRBJ1-2, with TRBD1 identical over 11 bases. Germline-derived CDR1 and CDR2 are MNHEY and SVGEGT. The CDR3 length is 15 residues. The junction had 12 bases not matched to a gene; V was cut back by 7 bases and J by 8 bases. In nucleotides, the CDR3 is TGTGCCAGCACTAAATCCTGGGACAGGGGGTCCGGCTACACCTTC. It yields the protein CASTKSWDRGSGYTF.

The V call is TRBV20-1, the J call TRBJ2-5; 9 positions agree with TRBD1. This CDR3 has 13 residues. Germline lookup yields CDR1 DFQATT and CDR2 SNEGSKA (reference sequence). V was clipped by 5 bases and J by 11 bases; unmatched bases: 12. For the CDR3, the DNA is TGCAGTGCTCCCGGGACAGGGCTAAGGGAGCAGTACTTC. Translated: CSAPGTGLREQYF.

The genes are TRBV6-1 and TRBJ2-5; perhaps TRBD1 as D (6 bases). The J call may be mistaken, given a closer DNA end match to TRBJ2-1. This CDR3 has 14 amino acids. Germline-derived CDR1 and CDR2 are MNHNS and SASEGT. The CDR3: CASSAYRDVGEQFF. The CDR3 DNA reads TGTGCCAGCAGTGCCTACAGGGATGTGGGTGAGCAGTTCTTC.

The rearrangement uses TRBV7-2 and TRBJ2-7; TRBD1 might be the D (5 bases). The CDR3 extends over 15 amino acids. CDR1 SGHTA and CDR2 FQGNSA come from the germline V gene. Trimming shortened V by 1 base and J by 0 bases, and 10 bases separated the two germline ends. The CDR3 loop reads CASSLGVRGSYEQYF. The CDR3 nucleotides are TGTGCCAGCAGCTTAGGGGTTAGGGGCTCCTACGAGCAGTACTTC.

This clonotype occurred many times. This rearrangement joins TRBV29-1 to TRBJ1-2; D perhaps matches TRBD1 (6 bases). The CDR3 has 13 residues. The V and J ends lost 8 bases and 3 bases respectively, with 16 bases between them. The germline V gene encodes CDR1 SQVTM and CDR2 ANQGSEA. The CDR3 DNA reads as TGCAGCTACAACAGGGAAGAATACTATGGCTACACCTTC. It encodes CSYNREEYYGYTF.

This chain joins TRBV5-1 and TRBJ2-5; 10 positions match TRBD2. Germline lookup yields CDR1 SGHRS and CDR2 YFSETQ. This CDR3 spans 16 amino acids. V was clipped by 4 bases and J by 4 bases; unmatched bases: 10. CDR3 nucleotide sequence: TGCGCCAGCAGCCTCCAGCGGGGGGGCCTCTCAGAGACCCAGTACTTC. It is translated as CASSLQRGGLSETQYF.

The rearrangement joins TRBV4-3 to TRBJ2-1; 13 bases are a match to TRBD2. The CDR3 totals 18 residues. Trimming took 1 base from V and 10 from J; bases not matched to a gene: 13. Germline CDR1 reads LGHNA; CDR2 reads YSLEER. The CDR3 reads CASSQAATSGGAAREQFF. The CDR3 DNA sequence: TGCGCCAGCAGCCAAGCGGCTACTAGCGGGGGGGCCGCTCGCGAGCAGTTCTTC.

V usage is TRBV15 and J usage is TRBJ1-5; D is unclear. Trimming cost V 5 bases and J 5 bases, with 16 bases left between them. This CDR3 contains 15 residues. Germline V gives CDR1 LNHNV, CDR2 YYDKDF (reference sequence). The CDR3 region has the DNA TGTGCCACCAGCCCGGGGAGGGATTCCTATCAGCCCCAGCATTTT. This encodes CATSPGRDSYQPQHF.

The chain is built from TRBV6-1 and TRBJ2-5; no reliable D call. The J call is uncertain, as TRBJ2-7 better fits the DNA end. There are 15 residues in the CDR3. CDR1 and CDR2 from the germline V gene are MNHNS and SASEGT. The CDR3 here is CASSEVAESSYEQYF. The CDR3 DNA follows: TGTGCCAGCAGTGAAGTTGCGGAAAGCTCCTACGAGCAGTACTTC.

This clonotype was picked up a small number of times. The chain has TRBV16 and TRBJ1-2; D remains unclear. The germline V gene has CDR1 KGHSY and CDR2 FQNENV. Deletions cut 2 bases from V and 5 bases from J, with 9 bases between. This CDR3 has 13 amino acids. Here the CDR3 reads CASSQGRGYGYTF. DNA of the CDR3: TGTGCCAGCAGCCAAGGGCGGGGTTATGGCTACACCTTC.

This clonotype appeared a few times. This sequence joins TRBV6-5 and TRBJ1-5, with D possibly being TRBD1 (6 bases). CDR1 and CDR2 (germline): MNHEY, SVGAGI. V was cut by 5 bases and J by 2 bases, with 10 bases left in between. The CDR3 sequence is 14 residues long. This chain's CDR3 is CASSDRQGNQPQHF. The DNA of the CDR3 is TGTGCCAGCAGTGACAGACAGGGCAATCAGCCCCAGCATTTT.

CDR3 sequence reads: CASANADTQYF. As DNA, the CDR3 is TGTGCCAGCGCTAACGCAGATACGCAGTATTTT. The rearrangement joins TRBV11-3 to TRBJ2-3; the D is unclear. CDR1 and CDR2 (germline): SGHNT, YENEEA. CDR3 length: 11 residues. V lost 8 bases and J lost 4, with 7 bases in between.

The CDR3 region is CASSYSGTSGGETQYF. The CDR3 DNA reads TGTGCCAGCAGTTACTCCGGGACTAGCGGGGGAGAGACCCAGTACTTC. The chain is built from TRBV6-5 and TRBJ2-5; 14 bases map to TRBD2. With V trimmed by 0 bases and J by 4 bases, 1 base remained unmatched. The CDR3 spans 16 residues. From germline, CDR1 is MNHEY and CDR2 SVGAGI.